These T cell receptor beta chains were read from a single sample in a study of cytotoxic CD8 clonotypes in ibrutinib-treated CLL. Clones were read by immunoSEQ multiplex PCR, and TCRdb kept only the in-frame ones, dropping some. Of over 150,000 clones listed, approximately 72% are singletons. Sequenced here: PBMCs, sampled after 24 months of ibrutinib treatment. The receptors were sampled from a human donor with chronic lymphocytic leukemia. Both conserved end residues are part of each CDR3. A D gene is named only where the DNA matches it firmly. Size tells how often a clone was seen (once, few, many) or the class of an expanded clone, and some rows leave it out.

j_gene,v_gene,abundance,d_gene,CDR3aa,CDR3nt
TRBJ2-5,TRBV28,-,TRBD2,CASSFVLAGGRETQYF,TGTGCCAGCAGTTTCGTGCTAGCGGGAGGCCGGGAGACCCAGTACTTC
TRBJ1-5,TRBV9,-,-,CASSGGPYSNQPQHF,TGTGCCAGCAGCGGCGGGCCTTATAGCAATCAGCCCCAGCATTTT
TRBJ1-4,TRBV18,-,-,CASSRSRDVRNEKLFF,TGTGCCAGCTCACGATCGAGGGACGTTCGGAATGAAAAACTGTTTTTT
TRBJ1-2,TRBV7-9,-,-,CASSPSEGSGGYTF,TGTGCCAGCAGCCCAAGTGAGGGGTCGGGTGGCTACACCTTC
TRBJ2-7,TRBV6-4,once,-,CASSAQPAGAAYEQYF,TGTGCCAGCAGTGCCCAACCGGCCGGAGCCGCCTACGAGCAGTACTTC
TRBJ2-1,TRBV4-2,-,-,CASSPTATLANEQFF,TGTGCCAGCAGCCCAACTGCAACACTAGCCAATGAGCAGTTCTTC
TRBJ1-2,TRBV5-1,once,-,CASREGDYGYTF,TGCGCCAGCAGAGAAGGGGACTATGGCTACACCTTC
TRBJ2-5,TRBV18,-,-,CASSPREVAETQYF,TGTGCCAGCTCACCACGCGAGGTAGCGGAGACCCAGTACTTC
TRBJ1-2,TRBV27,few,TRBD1,CASSWTGGRNYGYTF,TGTGCCAGCAGTTGGACAGGGGGACGGAACTATGGCTACACCTTC
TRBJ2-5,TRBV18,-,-,CASSPQPPGNWKTQYF,TGTGCCAGCTCACCACAGCCCCCGGGGAATTGGAAGACCCAGTACTTC
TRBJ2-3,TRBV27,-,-,CASSSRDTQYF,TGTGCCAGCAGTTCCAGAGATACGCAGTATTTT
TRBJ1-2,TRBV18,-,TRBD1,CASSLQGTPNYGYTF,TGTGCCAGCTCACTACAGGGGACCCCTAACTATGGCTACACCTTC